Listed below are T cell receptor beta chains from one sample, sequenced in a study of identical twins. TCRdb redid the calling of the 5' RACE reads with MiXCR, one entry per CDR3 protein. The profile shows some 500,000 distinct CDR3 sequences, 20% to 25% of them singletons. These data were also filed under a second study, of T cells expressing NK-cell markers.

The sequenced sample was CD4+ T cells sorted from blood. Receptor source: a woman in her late teens or twenties in good health. The CDR3 runs from the conserved cysteine through the conserved F or W. The order of the fields is clone size, D gene, V gene, J gene, CDR3 DNA, CDR3 protein. D genes are given only for firm matches. The size entry is marked missing in some rows and otherwise reads once, few, many or a size class.

clone_size: -
d_call: -
v_call: TRBV3-1
j_call: TRBJ1-2
cdr3_nt: TGTGCCAGCAGCCAGAACTGGGCCTCACTGGATGGCTACACCTTC
cdr3_aa: CASSQNWASLDGYTF

clone_size: -
d_call: -
v_call: TRBV5-1
j_call: TRBJ2-1
cdr3_nt: TGCGCCAGCAGCAACCCATCGGGCGCCGGGAATGAGCAGTTCTTC
cdr3_aa: CASSNPSGAGNEQFF

clone_size: -
d_call: TRBD1
v_call: TRBV30
j_call: TRBJ1-2
cdr3_nt: TGTGCCTTGACAGGGACGAACTATGGCTACACCTTC
cdr3_aa: CALTGTNYGYTF

clone_size: few
d_call: -
v_call: TRBV6-1
j_call: TRBJ2-3
cdr3_nt: TGTGCCAGCTCGGGATTGAGATCTAGCACAGATACGCAGTATTTT
cdr3_aa: CASSGLRSSTDTQYF

clone_size: -
d_call: -
v_call: TRBV29-1
j_call: TRBJ1-5
cdr3_nt: TGCAGCGTTGAAACAGGGTTGGGGCAGCCCCAGCATTTT
cdr3_aa: CSVETGLGQPQHF

clone_size: few
d_call: TRBD1
v_call: TRBV12-3/TRBV12-4
j_call: TRBJ1-5
cdr3_nt: TGTGCCAGCAGTTCGGGACAGGGACGCAATCAGCCCCAGCATTTT
cdr3_aa: CASSSGQGRNQPQHF

clone_size: -
d_call: TRBD2
v_call: TRBV5-1
j_call: TRBJ2-7
cdr3_nt: TGCGCCAGCAGCTTGCTGGGGCGGGAGATGTCCTACGAGCAGTACTTC
cdr3_aa: CASSLLGREMSYEQYF

clone_size: -
d_call: -
v_call: TRBV25-1
j_call: TRBJ2-6
cdr3_nt: TGTGCCAGCAGTGAAGGTGGGGGGGCGAGGGCCAACGTCCTGACTTTC
cdr3_aa: CASSEGGGARANVLTF

clone_size: -
d_call: -
v_call: TRBV20-1
j_call: TRBJ1-1
cdr3_nt: TGCAGTGCTAGTATCTCGGGCGCTGAAGCTTTCTTT
cdr3_aa: CSASISGAEAFF

clone_size: many
d_call: TRBD1
v_call: TRBV12-3/TRBV12-4
j_call: TRBJ1-5
cdr3_nt: TGTGCCAGCAGCCTCAGGACAGGGAATCAGCCCCAGCATTTT
cdr3_aa: CASSLRTGNQPQHF

clone_size: many
d_call: TRBD1
v_call: TRBV20-1
j_call: TRBJ1-2
cdr3_nt: TGCAGTGCTTCTACAGGGGAGGTCGGCTACACCTTC
cdr3_aa: CSASTGEVGYTF

clone_size: -
d_call: -
v_call: TRBV11-2
j_call: TRBJ2-7
cdr3_nt: TGTGCCAGCAGCCCGGGACCGGAGAACGAGCAGTACTTC
cdr3_aa: CASSPGPENEQYF

clone_size: -
d_call: -
v_call: TRBV7-2
j_call: TRBJ2-7
cdr3_nt: TGTGCCAGCAGCTTTAACCTGGGGTCTGGGACCTACGAGCAGTACTTC
cdr3_aa: CASSFNLGSGTYEQYF

clone_size: few
d_call: -
v_call: TRBV18
j_call: TRBJ1-1
cdr3_nt: TGTGCCAGCTCACCGGTAGGGTACACTGAAGCTTTCTTT
cdr3_aa: CASSPVGYTEAFF

clone_size: -
d_call: -
v_call: TRBV7-2
j_call: TRBJ2-2
cdr3_nt: TGTGCCAGCAGCTTTGGTCCCACCGGGGAGCTGTTTTTT
cdr3_aa: CASSFGPTGELFF

clone_size: few
d_call: -
v_call: TRBV19
j_call: TRBJ2-2
cdr3_nt: TGTGCCAGTAGTATTTCATTCCGAGGGGCCGGGGAGCTGTTTTTT
cdr3_aa: CASSISFRGAGELFF

clone_size: few
d_call: -
v_call: TRBV4-1
j_call: TRBJ1-2
cdr3_nt: TGCGCCAGCAGCCAAGAAGGGATTAGGCAGGGCCATGGCTACACCTTC
cdr3_aa: CASSQEGIRQGHGYTF

clone_size: -
d_call: -
v_call: TRBV20-1
j_call: TRBJ1-2
cdr3_nt: TGCAGTGCTAGCGGGGACCGGCCTGCCGGCTTC
cdr3_aa: CSASGDRPAGF

clone_size: few
d_call: TRBD1
v_call: TRBV5-4
j_call: TRBJ2-2
cdr3_nt: TGTGCCAGCAGCTTGTACCAGGGGGCCGGGGAGCTGTTTTTT
cdr3_aa: CASSLYQGAGELFF

clone_size: many
d_call: -
v_call: TRBV10-3
j_call: TRBJ2-3
cdr3_nt: TGTGCCATCAGTGACGGGGTAGCACCAGATACGCAGTATTTT
cdr3_aa: CAISDGVAPDTQYF

clone_size: -
d_call: -
v_call: TRBV19
j_call: TRBJ1-2
cdr3_nt: TGTGCCAGTAGTATCCGACAGGCAAACTATGGCTACACCTTC
cdr3_aa: CASSIRQANYGYTF

clone_size: -
d_call: -
v_call: TRBV15
j_call: TRBJ2-3
cdr3_nt: TGTGCCACCGTTCCGCGAGATACGCAGTATTTT
cdr3_aa: CATVPRDTQYF

clone_size: -
d_call: -
v_call: TRBV6-1
j_call: TRBJ2-1
cdr3_nt: TGTGCCAGCAGTCAAGGCCTGGGGTACAATGAGCAGTTCTTC
cdr3_aa: CASSQGLGYNEQFF

clone_size: -
d_call: -
v_call: TRBV5-1
j_call: TRBJ2-1
cdr3_nt: TGCGCCAGCAGCTTGAACGGGGCTACCTACAATGAGCAGTTCTTC
cdr3_aa: CASSLNGATYNEQFF

clone_size: -
d_call: -
v_call: TRBV5-1
j_call: TRBJ2-1
cdr3_nt: TGCGCCAGCAGCTTGGCAGAGCGGGTTCTGTTCTTC
cdr3_aa: CASSLAERVLFF

clone_size: many
d_call: -
v_call: TRBV4-2
j_call: TRBJ2-3
cdr3_nt: TGTGCCAGCAGCCAAGAAGGCGAGCGGGCCGATACGCAGTATTTT
cdr3_aa: CASSQEGERADTQYF

clone_size: few
d_call: -
v_call: TRBV15
j_call: TRBJ1-2
cdr3_nt: TGTGCCACCAGCAGAGAACCTGGGCAGTTCAACTATGGCTACACCTTC
cdr3_aa: CATSREPGQFNYGYTF

clone_size: many
d_call: -
v_call: TRBV12-3/TRBV12-4
j_call: TRBJ1-1
cdr3_nt: TGTGCCAGCAATGAAAAAGGGGAAGCTTTCTTT
cdr3_aa: CASNEKGEAFF

clone_size: many
d_call: -
v_call: TRBV10-3
j_call: TRBJ1-2
cdr3_nt: TGTGCCATCAGTGGAAGTGGGTCAGGCTACACCTTC
cdr3_aa: CAISGSGSGYTF

clone_size: many
d_call: -
v_call: TRBV5-1
j_call: TRBJ2-7
cdr3_nt: TGCGCCAGCAGATACCAGACTAGTCCGTCTCTCGAGCAGTACTTC
cdr3_aa: CASRYQTSPSLEQYF

clone_size: few
d_call: TRBD2
v_call: TRBV10-3
j_call: TRBJ2-5
cdr3_nt: TGTGCCACCGCTAGCGGACAAGAGACCCAGTACTTC
cdr3_aa: CATASGQETQYF

clone_size: few
d_call: -
v_call: TRBV11-2
j_call: TRBJ1-2
cdr3_nt: TGTGCCAGCAGCTTGAGAGGGGCCACGGGGGAAGGCTACACCTTC
cdr3_aa: CASSLRGATGEGYTF

clone_size: -
d_call: -
v_call: TRBV7-6
j_call: TRBJ2-1
cdr3_nt: TGTGCCAGCTACAATGAGCAGTTCTTC
cdr3_aa: CASYNEQFF

clone_size: -
d_call: -
v_call: TRBV3-1
j_call: TRBJ1-2
cdr3_nt: TGTGCCAGCAGCCAGGCGAGGGTGTCTAACTATGGCTACACCTTC
cdr3_aa: CASSQARVSNYGYTF

clone_size: many
d_call: -
v_call: TRBV20-1
j_call: TRBJ2-3
cdr3_nt: TGCAGTGCGACTATAAGCACAGATACGCAGTATTTT
cdr3_aa: CSATISTDTQYF

clone_size: few
d_call: -
v_call: TRBV20-1
j_call: TRBJ1-3
cdr3_nt: TGCAGTGCGAGACAGGGAAACACCATATATTTT
cdr3_aa: CSARQGNTIYF

clone_size: -
d_call: -
v_call: TRBV20-1
j_call: TRBJ1-6
cdr3_nt: TGCAGTGCTAGACGGGGGGAGGCTAATTCACCCCTCCACTTT
cdr3_aa: CSARRGEANSPLHF

clone_size: few
d_call: -
v_call: TRBV6-1
j_call: TRBJ2-2
cdr3_nt: TGTGCCAGCACCCGGACGAACACCGGGGAGCTGTTTTTT
cdr3_aa: CASTRTNTGELFF

clone_size: -
d_call: -
v_call: TRBV30
j_call: TRBJ2-1
cdr3_nt: TGTGCCTGGAGTCCCAGGGGCTCCTACAATGAGCAGTTCTTC
cdr3_aa: CAWSPRGSYNEQFF

clone_size: -
d_call: -
v_call: TRBV21-1
j_call: TRBJ2-1
cdr3_nt: TGTGCCAGCAGCTTTTTCCCTAGCGGGAGTAGAATTAATGAGCAGTTCTTC
cdr3_aa: CASSFFPSGSRINEQFF

clone_size: -
d_call: -
v_call: TRBV12-3/TRBV12-4
j_call: TRBJ2-1
cdr3_nt: TGTGCCAGCAGTTTCCGGCGGGGTAACAATGAGCAGTTCTTC
cdr3_aa: CASSFRRGNNEQFF

clone_size: few
d_call: TRBD1
v_call: TRBV7-3
j_call: TRBJ2-3
cdr3_nt: TGTGCCAGCAGCTCCCCCAGGGACAGGGATCCAAATACGCAGTATTTT
cdr3_aa: CASSSPRDRDPNTQYF

clone_size: -
d_call: -
v_call: TRBV5-1
j_call: TRBJ2-3
cdr3_nt: TGCGCCAGCACGGCAGTAACCCCCACAGATACGCAGTATTTT
cdr3_aa: CASTAVTPTDTQYF

clone_size: few
d_call: -
v_call: TRBV20-1
j_call: TRBJ2-3
cdr3_nt: TGCAGTGCTAGAGACCCCAGTAGCTTTAGCACAGATACGCAGTATTTT
cdr3_aa: CSARDPSSFSTDTQYF

clone_size: -
d_call: -
v_call: TRBV6-1
j_call: TRBJ1-2
cdr3_nt: TGTGCCAGCAGCCAAACAGGAGTCTGGGGCTACACCTTC
cdr3_aa: CASSQTGVWGYTF

clone_size: few
d_call: -
v_call: TRBV11-2
j_call: TRBJ2-1
cdr3_nt: TGTGCCAGCAGCTTAGTACCACACAATGAGCAGTTCTTC
cdr3_aa: CASSLVPHNEQFF

clone_size: -
d_call: TRBD1
v_call: TRBV12-3/TRBV12-4
j_call: TRBJ1-1
cdr3_nt: TGTGCCAGCAGTTTCATTCAGGGGGACACTGAAGCTTTCTTT
cdr3_aa: CASSFIQGDTEAFF

clone_size: many
d_call: TRBD1
v_call: TRBV20-1
j_call: TRBJ1-2
cdr3_nt: TGCAGTGCAACGGGACAGTACTATGGCTACACCTTC
cdr3_aa: CSATGQYYGYTF

clone_size: -
d_call: TRBD1
v_call: TRBV6-1
j_call: TRBJ1-6
cdr3_nt: TGTGCCAGCAACCCTAGGGACAGCTCCTATAATTCACCCCTCCACTTT
cdr3_aa: CASNPRDSSYNSPLHF

clone_size: few
d_call: -
v_call: TRBV4-3
j_call: TRBJ2-3
cdr3_nt: TGCGCCAGCAGCCAAGATCGGATAGGGGATACGCAGTATTTT
cdr3_aa: CASSQDRIGDTQYF

clone_size: many
d_call: -
v_call: TRBV5-1
j_call: TRBJ2-1
cdr3_nt: TGCGCCAGCAGCTTCCGAGAGTTCTCCCCCTACAATGAGCAGTTCTTC
cdr3_aa: CASSFREFSPYNEQFF

clone_size: few
d_call: -
v_call: TRBV11-2
j_call: TRBJ2-1
cdr3_nt: TGTGCCAGCAGCTTAGTCCGGGGTACCTACAATGAGCAGTTCTTC
cdr3_aa: CASSLVRGTYNEQFF

clone_size: few
d_call: TRBD2
v_call: TRBV12-5
j_call: TRBJ2-1
cdr3_nt: TGTGCTAGTGGTTTGGGGACTAGCGGCAGCAATGAGCAGTTCTTC
cdr3_aa: CASGLGTSGSNEQFF

clone_size: -
d_call: -
v_call: TRBV6-1
j_call: TRBJ1-2
cdr3_nt: TGTGCCAGCAGTCTGGCAAAGGCCTATGGCTACACCTTC
cdr3_aa: CASSLAKAYGYTF

clone_size: -
d_call: TRBD2
v_call: TRBV27
j_call: TRBJ2-7
cdr3_nt: TGTGCCAGCAGTCGGGCCCCAACTAGCGGGTACTCCTACGAGCAGTACTTC
cdr3_aa: CASSRAPTSGYSYEQYF

clone_size: few
d_call: TRBD1
v_call: TRBV29-1
j_call: TRBJ2-5
cdr3_nt: TGCAGCGTTGAAGATCTGACAGGGATCTTAGAGACCCAGTACTTC
cdr3_aa: CSVEDLTGILETQYF

clone_size: -
d_call: -
v_call: TRBV2
j_call: TRBJ1-1
cdr3_nt: TGTGCCAGCAGGGGCAGGACCCATGACATGAACACTGAAGCTTTCTTT
cdr3_aa: CASRGRTHDMNTEAFF

clone_size: many
d_call: TRBD1
v_call: TRBV20-1
j_call: TRBJ2-7
cdr3_nt: TGCAGTGCTGCCCCCCGGGACAGGGGATCCTACGAGCAGTACTTC
cdr3_aa: CSAAPRDRGSYEQYF